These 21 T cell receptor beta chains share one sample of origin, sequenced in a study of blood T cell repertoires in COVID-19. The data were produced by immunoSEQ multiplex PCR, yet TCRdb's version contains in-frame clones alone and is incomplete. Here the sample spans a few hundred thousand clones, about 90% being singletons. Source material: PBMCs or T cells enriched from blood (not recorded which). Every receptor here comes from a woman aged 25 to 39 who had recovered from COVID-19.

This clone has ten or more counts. Written as DNA, the CDR3 is TGCGCCAGCAGCCTGGGACAGGGGGCTCCAGGGGAGCTGTTTTTT. Translating gives CASSLGQGAPGELFF. The chain employs TRBV5-1 and TRBJ2-2, with 12 bases lining up with TRBD1. The CDR3 loop spans 15 amino acids. Germline trimming cut 4 bases from V and 8 bases from J; bases unmatched to any gene: 6. The germline gives CDR1 SGHRS, CDR2 YFSETQ.

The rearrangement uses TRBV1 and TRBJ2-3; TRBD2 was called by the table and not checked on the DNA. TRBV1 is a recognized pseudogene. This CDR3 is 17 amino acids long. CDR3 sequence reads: CTSSQVESGGNTDTQYF. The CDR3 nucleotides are TGCACCAGCAGCCAAGTGGAGTCGGGGGGTAACACAGATACGCAGTATTTT.

CDR3 residues: CASSLGTSGSFDSYEQYF. The CDR3, as DNA: TGTGCCAGCAGCCTAGGGACTAGCGGGAGCTTCGACTCCTACGAGCAGTACTTC. The V call is TRBV7-2, the J call TRBJ2-7; the match to TRBD2 covers 14 bases. The V and J ends lost 5 bases and 0 bases, in that order; junction bases with no gene match: 9. The CDR3 loop spans 18 amino acids. CDR1 and CDR2 from the germline V gene are SGHTA and FQGNSA.

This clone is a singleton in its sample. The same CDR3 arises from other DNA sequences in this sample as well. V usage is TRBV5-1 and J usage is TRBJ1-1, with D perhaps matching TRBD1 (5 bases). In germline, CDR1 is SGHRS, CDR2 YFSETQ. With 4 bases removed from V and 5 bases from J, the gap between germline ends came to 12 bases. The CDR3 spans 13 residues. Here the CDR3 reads CASSGLQGTEAFF. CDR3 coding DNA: TGCGCCAGCAGCGGCCTCCAGGGAACTGAAGCTTTCTTT.

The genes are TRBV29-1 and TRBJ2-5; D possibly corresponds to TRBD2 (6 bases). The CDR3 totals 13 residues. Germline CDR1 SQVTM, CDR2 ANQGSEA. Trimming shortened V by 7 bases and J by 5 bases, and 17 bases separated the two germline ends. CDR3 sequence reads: CSEGRRDLETQYF. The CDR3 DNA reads TGCAGCGAGGGACGGAGGGATCTGGAGACCCAGTACTTC.

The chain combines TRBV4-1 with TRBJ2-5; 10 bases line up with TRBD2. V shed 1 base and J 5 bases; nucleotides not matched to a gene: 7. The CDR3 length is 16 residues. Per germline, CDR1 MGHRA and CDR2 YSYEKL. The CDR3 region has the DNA TGCGCCAGCAGCCAAGGCAGCGGGAGGGCCTGGGAGACCCAGTACTTC. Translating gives CASSQGSGRAWETQYF.

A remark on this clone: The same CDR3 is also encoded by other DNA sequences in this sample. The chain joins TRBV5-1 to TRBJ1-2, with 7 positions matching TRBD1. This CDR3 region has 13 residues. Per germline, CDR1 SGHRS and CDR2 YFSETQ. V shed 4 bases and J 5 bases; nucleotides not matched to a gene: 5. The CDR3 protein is CASSRDREYGYTF. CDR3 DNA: TGCGCCAGCAGCCGGGACAGAGAATATGGCTACACCTTC.

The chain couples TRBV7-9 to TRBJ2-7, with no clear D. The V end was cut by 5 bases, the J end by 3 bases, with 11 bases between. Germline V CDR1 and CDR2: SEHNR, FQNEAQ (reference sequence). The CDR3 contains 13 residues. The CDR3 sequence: CASSARQYYEQYF. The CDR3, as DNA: TGTGCCAGCAGCGCGAGGCAGTACTACGAGCAGTACTTC.

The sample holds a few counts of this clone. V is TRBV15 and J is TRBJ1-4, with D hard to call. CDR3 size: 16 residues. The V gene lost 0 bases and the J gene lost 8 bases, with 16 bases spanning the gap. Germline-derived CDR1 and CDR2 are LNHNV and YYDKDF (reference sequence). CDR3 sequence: CATSRDREACQEKLFF. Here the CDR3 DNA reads TGTGCCACCAGCAGAGATCGGGAGGCCTGCCAGGAAAAACTGTTTTTT.

The CDR3 region has the DNA TGCGCCAGCAGCCCCTTAGCGGGAGAGCTCTACGAGCAGTACTTC. Residues: CASSPLAGELYEQYF. The gene calls are TRBV4-1 and TRBJ2-7, with TRBD2 matching over 9 bases. CDR1 and CDR2 (germline): MGHRA, YSYEKL. V was clipped by 4 bases and J by 3 bases; unmatched bases: 7. The CDR3 is 15 amino acids.

Here the CDR3 DNA reads TGCAGCGTTGAGAACACAGGGGGTGGCACTGAAGCTTTCTTT. Its protein is CSVENTGGGTEAFF. The J gene is TRBJ1-1, the V gene TRBV29-1; 8 bases fit TRBD1. Germline loops: CDR1 SQVTM, CDR2 ANQGSEA. V was clipped by 3 bases and J by 4 bases; unmatched bases: 7. The CDR3 runs to 14 residues.

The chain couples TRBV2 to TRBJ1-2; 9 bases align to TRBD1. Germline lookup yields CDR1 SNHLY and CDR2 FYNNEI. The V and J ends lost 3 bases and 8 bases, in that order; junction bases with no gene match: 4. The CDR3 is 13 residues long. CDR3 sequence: CASSEWTGEGYTF. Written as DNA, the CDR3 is TGTGCCAGCAGTGAGTGGACAGGGGAAGGCTACACCTTC.

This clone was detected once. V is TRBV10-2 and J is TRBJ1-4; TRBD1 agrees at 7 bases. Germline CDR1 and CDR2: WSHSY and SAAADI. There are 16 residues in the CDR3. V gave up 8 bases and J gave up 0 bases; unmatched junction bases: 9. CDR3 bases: TGCGCCAGCCAAGGCCAGGGGACAGCAACTAATGAAAAACTGTTTTTT. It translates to CASQGQGTATNEKLFF.

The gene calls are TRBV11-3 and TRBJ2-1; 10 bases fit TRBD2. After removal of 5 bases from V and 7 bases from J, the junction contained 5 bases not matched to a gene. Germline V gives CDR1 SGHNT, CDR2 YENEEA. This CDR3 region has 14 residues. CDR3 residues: CASSAASGRNEQFF. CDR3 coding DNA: TGTGCCAGCAGCGCAGCTAGCGGGAGAAATGAGCAGTTCTTC.

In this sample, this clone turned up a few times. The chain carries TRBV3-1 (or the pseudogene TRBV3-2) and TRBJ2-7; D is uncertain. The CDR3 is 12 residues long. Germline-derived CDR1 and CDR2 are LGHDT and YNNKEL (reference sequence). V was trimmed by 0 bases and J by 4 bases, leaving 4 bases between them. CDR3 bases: TGTGCCAGCAGCCAAGAACGGTACGAGCAGTACTTC. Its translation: CASSQERYEQYF.

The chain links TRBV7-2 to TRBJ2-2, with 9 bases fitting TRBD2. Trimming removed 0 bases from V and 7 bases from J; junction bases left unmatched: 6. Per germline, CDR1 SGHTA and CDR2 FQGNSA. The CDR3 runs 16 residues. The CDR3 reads CASSLAAGGLVGELFF. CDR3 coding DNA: TGTGCCAGCAGCTTAGCGGCGGGGGGGCTGGTCGGGGAGCTGTTTTTT.

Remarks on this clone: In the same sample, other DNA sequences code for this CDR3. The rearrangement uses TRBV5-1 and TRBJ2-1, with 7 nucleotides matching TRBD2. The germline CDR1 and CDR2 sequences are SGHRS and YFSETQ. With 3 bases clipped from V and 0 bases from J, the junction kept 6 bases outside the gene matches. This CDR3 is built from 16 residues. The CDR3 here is CASSSSGGSSYNEQFF. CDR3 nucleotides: TGCGCCAGCAGCTCCTCCGGGGGGAGCTCCTACAATGAGCAGTTCTTC.

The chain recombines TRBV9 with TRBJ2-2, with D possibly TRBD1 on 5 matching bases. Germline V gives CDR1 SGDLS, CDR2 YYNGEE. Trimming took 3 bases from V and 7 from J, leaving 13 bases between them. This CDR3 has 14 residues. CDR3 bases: TGTGCCAGCAGCGGCTCAGGGTCGGGCGGGGAGCTGTTTTTT. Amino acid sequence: CASSGSGSGGELFF. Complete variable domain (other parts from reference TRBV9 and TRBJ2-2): DSGVTQTPKHLITATGQRVTLRCSPRSGDLSVYWYQQSLDQGLQFLIQYYNGEERAKGNILERFSAQQFPDLHSELNLSSLELGDSALYFCASSGSGSGGELFFGEGSRLTVL.

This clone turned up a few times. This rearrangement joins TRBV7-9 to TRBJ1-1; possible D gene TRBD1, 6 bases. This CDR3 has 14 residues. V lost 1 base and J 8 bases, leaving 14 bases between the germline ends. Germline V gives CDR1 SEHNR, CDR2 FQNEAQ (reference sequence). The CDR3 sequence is CASSLGSGQSEAFF. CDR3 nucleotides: TGTGCCAGCAGCTTAGGGTCCGGACAGAGCGAAGCTTTCTTT.

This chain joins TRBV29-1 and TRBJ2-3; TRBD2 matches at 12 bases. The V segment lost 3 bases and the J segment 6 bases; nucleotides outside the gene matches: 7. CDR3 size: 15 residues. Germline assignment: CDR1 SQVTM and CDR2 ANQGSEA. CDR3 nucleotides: TGCAGCGTTGATTGGGGACTAGCGGGTAGGGATACGCAGTATTTT. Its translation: CSVDWGLAGRDTQYF.

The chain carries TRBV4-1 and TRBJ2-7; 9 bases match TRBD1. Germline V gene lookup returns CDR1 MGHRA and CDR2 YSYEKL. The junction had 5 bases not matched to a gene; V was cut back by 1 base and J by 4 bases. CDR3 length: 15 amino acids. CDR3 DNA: TGCGCCAGCAGCCAAGGGACAGGGGCTTCGTACGAGCAGTACTTC. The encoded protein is CASSQGTGASYEQYF.